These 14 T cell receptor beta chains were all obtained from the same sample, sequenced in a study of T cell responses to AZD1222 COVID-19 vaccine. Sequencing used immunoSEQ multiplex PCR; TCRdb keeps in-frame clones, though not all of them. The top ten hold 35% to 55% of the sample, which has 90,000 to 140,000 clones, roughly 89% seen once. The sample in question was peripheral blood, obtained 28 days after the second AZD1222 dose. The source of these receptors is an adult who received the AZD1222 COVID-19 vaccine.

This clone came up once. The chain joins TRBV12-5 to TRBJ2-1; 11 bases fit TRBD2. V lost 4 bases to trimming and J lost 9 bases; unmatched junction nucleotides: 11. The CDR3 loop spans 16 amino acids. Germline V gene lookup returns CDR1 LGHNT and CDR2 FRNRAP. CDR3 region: CASGSLTSGVGGEQFF. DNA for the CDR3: TGTGCTAGTGGTTCCCTGACTAGCGGGGTAGGGGGTGAGCAGTTCTTC.

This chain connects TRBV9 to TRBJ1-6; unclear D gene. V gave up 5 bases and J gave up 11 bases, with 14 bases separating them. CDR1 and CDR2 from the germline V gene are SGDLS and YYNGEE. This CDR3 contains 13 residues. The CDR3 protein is CASSRISEAPLHF. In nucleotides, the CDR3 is TGTGCCAGCAGTCGAATCTCGGAAGCACCCCTCCACTTT.

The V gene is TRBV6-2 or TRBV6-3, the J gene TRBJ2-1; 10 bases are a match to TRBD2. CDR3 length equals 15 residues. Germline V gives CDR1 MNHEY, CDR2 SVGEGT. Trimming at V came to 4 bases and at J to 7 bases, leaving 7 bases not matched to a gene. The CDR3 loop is CASSLGTSARNEQFF. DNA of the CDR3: TGTGCCAGCAGTTTAGGGACTAGCGCGAGGAATGAGCAGTTCTTC.

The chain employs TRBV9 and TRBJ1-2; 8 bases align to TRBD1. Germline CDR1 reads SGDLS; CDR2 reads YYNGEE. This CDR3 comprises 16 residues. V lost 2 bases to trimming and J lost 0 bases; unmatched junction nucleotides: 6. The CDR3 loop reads CASSVTGGQSNYGYTF. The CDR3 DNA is TGTGCCAGCAGCGTCACAGGGGGACAATCTAACTATGGCTACACCTTC.

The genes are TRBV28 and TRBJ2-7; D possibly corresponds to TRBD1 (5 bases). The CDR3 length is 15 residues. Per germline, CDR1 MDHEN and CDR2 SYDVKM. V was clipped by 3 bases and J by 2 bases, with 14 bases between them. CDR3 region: CASSFLEIGAYEQYF. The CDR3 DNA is TGTGCCAGCAGTTTTCTGGAGATAGGGGCCTACGAGCAGTACTTC. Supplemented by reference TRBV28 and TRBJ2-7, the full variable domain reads DVKVTQSSRYLVKRTGEKVFLECVQDMDHENMFWYRQDPGLGLRLIYFSYDVKMKEKGDIPEGYSVSREKKERFSLILESASTNQTSMYLCASSFLEIGAYEQYFGPGTRLTVT.

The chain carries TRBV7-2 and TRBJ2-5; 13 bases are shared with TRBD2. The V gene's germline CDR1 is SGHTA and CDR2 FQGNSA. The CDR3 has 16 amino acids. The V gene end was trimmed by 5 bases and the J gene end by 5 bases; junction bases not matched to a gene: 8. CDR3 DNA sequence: TGTGCCAGCAGCCCTGGACTAGCGGGAGACGGGGAGACCCAGTACTTC. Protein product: CASSPGLAGDGETQYF.

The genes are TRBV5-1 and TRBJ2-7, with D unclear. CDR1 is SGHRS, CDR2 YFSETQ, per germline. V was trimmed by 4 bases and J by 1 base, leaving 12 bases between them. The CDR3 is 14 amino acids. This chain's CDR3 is CASSASPASYEQYF. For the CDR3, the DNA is TGCGCCAGCAGCGCCAGCCCAGCTTCCTACGAGCAGTACTTC.

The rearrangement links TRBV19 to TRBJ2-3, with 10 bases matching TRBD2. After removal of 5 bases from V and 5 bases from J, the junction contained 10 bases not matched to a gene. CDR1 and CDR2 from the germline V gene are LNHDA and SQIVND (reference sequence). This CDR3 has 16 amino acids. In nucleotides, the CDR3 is TGTGCCAGTAGTGCCCCAAGCGGGAGGGCCGAAGATACGCAGTATTTT. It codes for CASSAPSGRAEDTQYF.

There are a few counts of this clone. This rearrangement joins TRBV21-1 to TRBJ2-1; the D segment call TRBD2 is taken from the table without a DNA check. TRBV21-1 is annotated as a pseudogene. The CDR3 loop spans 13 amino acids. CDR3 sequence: CASTASGRLQQFF. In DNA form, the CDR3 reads TGTGCCAGCACCGCTAGCGGGAGGCTCCAGCAGTTCTTC.

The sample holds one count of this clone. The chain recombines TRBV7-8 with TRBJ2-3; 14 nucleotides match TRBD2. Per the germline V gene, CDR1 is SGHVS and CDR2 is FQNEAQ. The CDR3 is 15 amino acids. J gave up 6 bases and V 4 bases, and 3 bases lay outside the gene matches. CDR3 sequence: CASSSTSGGGDTQYF. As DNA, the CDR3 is TGTGCCAGCAGCTCGACTAGCGGGGGGGGCGATACGCAGTATTTT.

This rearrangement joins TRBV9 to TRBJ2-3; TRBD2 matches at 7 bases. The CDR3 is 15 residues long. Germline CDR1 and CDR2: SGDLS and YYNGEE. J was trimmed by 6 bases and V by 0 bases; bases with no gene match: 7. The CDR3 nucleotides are TGTGCCAGCAGCGTAGTCCCAGCGGGATTGGATACGCAGTATTTT. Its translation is CASSVVPAGLDTQYF.

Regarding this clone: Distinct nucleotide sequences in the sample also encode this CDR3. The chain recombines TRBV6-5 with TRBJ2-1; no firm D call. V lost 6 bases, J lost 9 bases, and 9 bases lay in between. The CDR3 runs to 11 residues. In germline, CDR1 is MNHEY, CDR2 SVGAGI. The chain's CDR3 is CASSSPGEQFF. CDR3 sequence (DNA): TGTGCCAGCAGCTCACCCGGTGAGCAGTTCTTC.

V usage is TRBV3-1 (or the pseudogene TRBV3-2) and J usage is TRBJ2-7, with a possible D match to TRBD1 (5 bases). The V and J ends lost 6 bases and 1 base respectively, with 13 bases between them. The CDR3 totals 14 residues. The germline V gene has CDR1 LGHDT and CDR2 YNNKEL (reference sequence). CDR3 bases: TGTGCCAGCAGAGCGACAGAAACGTCCTACGAGCAGTACTTC. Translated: CASRATETSYEQYF.

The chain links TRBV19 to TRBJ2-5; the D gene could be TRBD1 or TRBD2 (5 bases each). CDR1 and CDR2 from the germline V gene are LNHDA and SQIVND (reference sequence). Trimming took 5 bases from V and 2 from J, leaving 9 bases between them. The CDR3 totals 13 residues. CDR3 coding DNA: TGTGCCAGTAGTCTTGGGGGACAAGAGACCCAGTACTTC. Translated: CASSLGGQETQYF.